A selection of T cell receptor beta chains follows, all from one sample in a study of T cell repertoires and Cas9 in healthy adults. TCRdb keeps only in-frame clones here, not all; method: immunoSEQ multiplex PCR. The sample records 20,000 to 25,000 clones, more than 90% being singletons. The sequencing input was CD4+ effector T cells (CD127+, CD25-, CD137-, CD154-) from PBMCs; culture status not recorded. The receptors come from a human donor in good health. The CDR3 runs from the conserved cysteine through the conserved F or W. A D gene is named only where the DNA matches it firmly.

d_call v_call cdr3_length cdr3_aa
TRBD1 TRBV2 14 CASVRTGGYNEQFF
. TRBV6-5 15 CASSYSGERDNEQFF
. TRBV4-1 17 CASSPPGGAAARETQYF
. TRBV19 13 CASSISVHSPLHF
. TRBV9 16 CASSVAPGVGTDTQYF
. TRBV30 12 CAWMRDNYGYTF
. TRBV6-1 13 CASSESRNSPLHF
. TRBV2 13 CASRVTKILGYTF
. TRBV4-1 15 CASSQSNRDTGELFF
. TRBV6-1 11 CASRDYSPLHF
TRBD1 TRBV2 14 CASSGRTGITEAFF
. TRBV30 15 CAWKNERTLGDTIYF
. TRBV9 15 CASSVAPRNTGELFF
TRBD2 TRBV11-3 17 CASSLTLAGGPYNEQFF
TRBD1 TRBV6-6 12 CASSSGGHGYTF
. TRBV5-1 15 CASSLEEPGANVLTF